This passage covers 10 T cell receptor beta chains from one sample sequenced in a study of blood T cell repertoires in COVID-19. Produced via immunoSEQ multiplex PCR; TCRdb's table is partial and in-frame only. Of about 90,000 clones listed, less than 90% are singletons. Sequencing input: peripheral blood. The receptors stem from an elderly man with active or convalescent COVID-19.

The chain is built from TRBV7-2 and TRBJ1-2; D gene uncertain. This CDR3 contains 12 residues. Germline CDR1 and CDR2: SGHTA and FQGNSA. The ends were cut back, 5 bases at V and 7 bases at J, with 11 bases in the middle. CDR3 in amino acids: CASSPGFGGYTF. CDR3 bases: TGTGCCAGCAGCCCCGGGTTCGGTGGCTACACCTTC.

J is TRBJ2-1 and V is TRBV4-3, with 13 bases fitting TRBD2. The CDR3 is made up of 16 amino acids. Per germline, CDR1 LGHNA and CDR2 YSLEER. J lost 7 bases, V lost 3 bases, and 6 bases had no gene match. CDR3 DNA sequence: TGCGCCAGCAGCCAGGACCCGGGACTAGCGGGGAATGAGCAGTTCTTC. Protein sequence: CASSQDPGLAGNEQFF.

The chain employs TRBV3-1 (or the pseudogene TRBV3-2) and TRBJ2-3; 8 bases align to TRBD1. Losses at the gene ends were 6 bases for V and 3 bases for J; bases not matched to a gene: 2. CDR1 and CDR2 (germline): LGHDT, YNNKEL (reference sequence). The CDR3 runs to 13 residues. The CDR3 region is CASRRQGTDTQYF. CDR3 bases: TGTGCCAGCAGACGACAGGGGACAGATACGCAGTATTTT.

The J gene is TRBJ1-6, the V gene TRBV27, with 7 bases fitting TRBD1. Germline lookup yields CDR1 MNHEY and CDR2 SMNVEV (reference sequence). Trimming at V came to 5 bases and at J to 0 bases, leaving 7 bases not matched to a gene. The CDR3 covers 17 residues. The CDR3 nucleotides read TGTGCCAGCAGTCCCTACTGGGACAGCTCCTATAATTCACCCCTCCACTTT. This encodes CASSPYWDSSYNSPLHF.

This clone was recorded a few times. The chain joins TRBV19 to TRBJ1-2; TRBD1 might be the D (5 bases). V lost 3 bases, J lost 4 bases, and 18 bases lay in between. Germline CDR1 and CDR2: LNHDA and SQIVND (reference sequence). There are 16 residues in the CDR3. CDR3 region: CASSIPMTELLYGYTF. As DNA, the CDR3 is TGTGCCAGTAGTATCCCAATGACAGAGCTCCTCTATGGCTACACCTTC.

J is TRBJ1-4 and V is TRBV5-1, with 8 bases fitting TRBD1. Germline values: CDR1 SGHRS, CDR2 YFSETQ. The V segment lost 4 bases and the J segment 8 bases; nucleotides outside the gene matches: 7. The CDR3 extends over 14 amino acids. CDR3 amino acids: CASSLQGEEEKLFF. As DNA, the CDR3 is TGCGCCAGCAGCCTACAGGGGGAAGAAGAAAAACTGTTTTTT.

V and J are TRBV19 and TRBJ2-1, with 11 nucleotides matching TRBD2. The V segment lost 6 bases and the J segment 0 bases; nucleotides outside the gene matches: 10. This CDR3 has 18 amino acids. Germline values: CDR1 LNHDA, CDR2 SQIVND (reference sequence). The CDR3 nucleotides are TGTGCCAGTAGCCCGGGACTAGCGGTCCTGAGCTCCTACAATGAGCAGTTCTTC. Protein product: CASSPGLAVLSSYNEQFF.

The rearrangement links TRBV6-6 to TRBJ2-1; 8 bases are a match to TRBD2. After removal of 2 bases from V and 8 bases from J, the junction contained 11 bases not matched to a gene. The CDR3 has 16 residues. Per the germline V gene, CDR1 is MNHNY and CDR2 is SVGAGI (reference sequence). The CDR3 bases are TGTGCCAGCAGTTACAGTAGGACTAGCAGCGCGGATGAGCAGTTCTTC. Translation: CASSYSRTSSADEQFF.

The chain recombines TRBV9 with TRBJ2-7; 9 bases match TRBD1. The germline V gene encodes CDR1 SGDLS and CDR2 YYNGEE. This CDR3 has 14 amino acids. V shed 3 bases and J 4 bases; nucleotides not matched to a gene: 5. The CDR3 is CASSAAGQGYEQYF. The CDR3 DNA reads as TGTGCCAGCAGCGCTGCGGGACAGGGTTACGAGCAGTACTTC.

The chain couples TRBV24-1 to TRBJ1-1; 8 bases map to TRBD1. V shed 10 bases, J shed 2 bases, and the junction held 5 bases outside the gene matches. CDR3 length: 13 amino acids. Per the germline V gene, CDR1 is KGHDR and CDR2 is SFDVKD. The CDR3 DNA follows: TGTGCCACAAAGACAGGGGAAAACACTGAAGCTTTCTTT. Amino acid sequence: CATKTGENTEAFF.